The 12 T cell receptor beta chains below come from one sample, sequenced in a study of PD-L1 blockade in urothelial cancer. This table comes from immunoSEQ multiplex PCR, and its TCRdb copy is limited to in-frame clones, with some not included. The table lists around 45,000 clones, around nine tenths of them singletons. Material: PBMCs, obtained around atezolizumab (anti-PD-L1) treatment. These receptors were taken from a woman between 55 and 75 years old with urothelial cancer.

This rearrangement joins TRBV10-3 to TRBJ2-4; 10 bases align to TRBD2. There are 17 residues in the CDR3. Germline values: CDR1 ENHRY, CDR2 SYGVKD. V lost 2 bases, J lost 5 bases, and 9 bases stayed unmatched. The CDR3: CAISESASGSRQNIQYF. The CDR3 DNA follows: TGTGCCATCAGTGAGAGTGCTAGCGGGAGCCGGCAAAACATTCAGTACTTC.

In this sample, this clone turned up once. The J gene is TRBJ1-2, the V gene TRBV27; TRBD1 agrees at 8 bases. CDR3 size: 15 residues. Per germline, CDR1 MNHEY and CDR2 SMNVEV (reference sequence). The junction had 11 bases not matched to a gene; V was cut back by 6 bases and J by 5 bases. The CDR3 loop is CASRPNRQGAYGYTF. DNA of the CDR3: TGTGCCAGCAGACCAAACCGCCAGGGGGCTTATGGCTACACCTTC.

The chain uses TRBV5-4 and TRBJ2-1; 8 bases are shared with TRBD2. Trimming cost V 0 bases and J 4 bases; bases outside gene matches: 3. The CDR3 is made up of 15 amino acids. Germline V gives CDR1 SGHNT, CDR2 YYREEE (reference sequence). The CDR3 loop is CASSLEAGDYNEQFF. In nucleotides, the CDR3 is TGTGCCAGCAGCTTGGAAGCGGGGGATTACAATGAGCAGTTCTTC.

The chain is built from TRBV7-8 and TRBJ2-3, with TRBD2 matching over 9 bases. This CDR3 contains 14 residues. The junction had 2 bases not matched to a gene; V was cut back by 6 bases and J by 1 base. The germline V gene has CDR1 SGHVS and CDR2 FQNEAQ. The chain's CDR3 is CASRTSGGTDTQYF. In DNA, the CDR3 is TGTGCCAGCAGGACTAGCGGAGGCACAGATACGCAGTATTTT.

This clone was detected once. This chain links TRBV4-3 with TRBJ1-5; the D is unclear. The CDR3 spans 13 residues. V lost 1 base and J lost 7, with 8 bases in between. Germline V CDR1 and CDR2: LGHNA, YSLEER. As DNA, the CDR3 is TGCGCCAGCAGCCAAGCGCTCGGGCAGCCCCAGCATTTT. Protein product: CASSQALGQPQHF.

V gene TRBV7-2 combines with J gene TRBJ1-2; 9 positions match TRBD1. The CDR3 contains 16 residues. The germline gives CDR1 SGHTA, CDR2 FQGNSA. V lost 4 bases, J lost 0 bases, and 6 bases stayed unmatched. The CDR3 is CASSSLGQGANYGYTF. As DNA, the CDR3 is TGTGCCAGCAGCTCCCTGGGACAGGGAGCTAACTATGGCTACACCTTC.

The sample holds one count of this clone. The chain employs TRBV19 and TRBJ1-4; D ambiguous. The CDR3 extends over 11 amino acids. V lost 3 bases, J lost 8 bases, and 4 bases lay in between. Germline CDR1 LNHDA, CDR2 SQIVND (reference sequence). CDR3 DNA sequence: TGTGCCAGTAGTATGAGGGAAAAACTGTTTTTT. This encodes CASSMREKLFF.

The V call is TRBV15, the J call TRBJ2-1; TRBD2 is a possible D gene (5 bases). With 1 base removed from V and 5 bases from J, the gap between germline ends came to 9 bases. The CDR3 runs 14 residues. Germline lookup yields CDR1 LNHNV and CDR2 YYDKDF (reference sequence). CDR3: CATSRGLADNEQFF. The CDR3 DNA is TGTGCCACCAGCAGAGGGCTAGCCGACAATGAGCAGTTCTTC. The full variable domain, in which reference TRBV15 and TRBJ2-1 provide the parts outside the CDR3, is DAMVIQNPRYQVTQFGKPVTLSCSQTLNHNVMYWYQQKSSQAPKLLFHYYDKDFNNEADTPDNFQSRRPNTSFCFLDIRSPGLGDTAMYLCATSRGLADNEQFFGPGTRLTVL.

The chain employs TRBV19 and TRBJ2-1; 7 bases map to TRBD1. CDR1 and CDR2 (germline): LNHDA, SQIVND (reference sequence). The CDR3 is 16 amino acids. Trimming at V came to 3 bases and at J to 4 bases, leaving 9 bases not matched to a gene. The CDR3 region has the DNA TGTGCCAGTAGTATTGGGAGAGGGACAGTTTACAATGAGCAGTTCTTC. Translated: CASSIGRGTVYNEQFF.

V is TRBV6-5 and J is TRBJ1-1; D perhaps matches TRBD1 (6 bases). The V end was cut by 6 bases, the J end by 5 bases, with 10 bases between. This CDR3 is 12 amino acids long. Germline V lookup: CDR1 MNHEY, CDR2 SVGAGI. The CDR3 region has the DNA TGTGCCAGCAGGGGGGGGCGGACTGAAGCTTTCTTT. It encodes CASRGGRTEAFF.

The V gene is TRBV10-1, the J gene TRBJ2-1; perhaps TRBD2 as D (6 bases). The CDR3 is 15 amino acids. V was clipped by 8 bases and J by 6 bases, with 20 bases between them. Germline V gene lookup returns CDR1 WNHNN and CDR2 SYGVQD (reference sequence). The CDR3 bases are TGCGCCAGCCGATACCGGCCACTAGCCTTCAATGAGCAGTTCTTC. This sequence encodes CASRYRPLAFNEQFF.

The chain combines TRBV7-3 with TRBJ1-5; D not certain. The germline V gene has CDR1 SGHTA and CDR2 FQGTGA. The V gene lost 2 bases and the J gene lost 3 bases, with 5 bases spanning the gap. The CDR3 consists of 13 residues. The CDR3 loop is CASSLGHNQPQHF. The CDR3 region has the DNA TGTGCCAGCAGCTTAGGCCACAATCAGCCCCAGCATTTT.